This T cell receptor beta chain came from a study of radiotherapy plus CTLA-4 blockade in lung cancer. Clones were read by immunoSEQ multiplex PCR, and TCRdb kept only the in-frame ones, dropping some. The table shows roughly 93,000 clones, with 75% to 85% occurring only once. The CDR3 length is 20 residues. V lost 1 base to trimming and J lost 1 base; unmatched junction nucleotides: 16. CDR1 is SGHRS, CDR2 YFSETQ, per germline. The sequence came from a human donor with non-small cell lung cancer who had a partial response to radiotherapy plus ipilimumab. This chain links TRBV5-1 with TRBJ2-3; the match to TRBD2 covers 9 bases. Specimen: peripheral blood, collected from a patient treated with radiotherapy plus ipilimumab. DNA for the CDR3: TGCGCCAGCAGCTTGAGGGGGCCTAGCGGGACTTGGCCTCGCACAGATACGCAGTATTTT. Amino acids: CASSLRGPSGTWPRTDTQYF.